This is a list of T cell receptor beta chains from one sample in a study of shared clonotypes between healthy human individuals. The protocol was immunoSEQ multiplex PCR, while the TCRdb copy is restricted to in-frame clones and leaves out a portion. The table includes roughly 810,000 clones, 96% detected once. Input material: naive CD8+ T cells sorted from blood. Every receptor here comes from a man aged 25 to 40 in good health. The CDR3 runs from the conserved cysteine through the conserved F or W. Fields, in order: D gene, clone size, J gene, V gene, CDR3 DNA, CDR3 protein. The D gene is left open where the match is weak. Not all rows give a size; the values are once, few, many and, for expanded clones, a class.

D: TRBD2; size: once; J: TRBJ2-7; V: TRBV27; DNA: TGTGCCAGCAGTCCCGGACTAGCGGGAGGAGATAACGAGCAGTACTTC; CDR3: CASSPGLAGGDNEQYF
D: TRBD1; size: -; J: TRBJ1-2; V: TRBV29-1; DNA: TGCAGCGTTGAAGGAGCGGCAGGGGGCGTTGGCTACACCTTC; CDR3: CSVEGAAGGVGYTF
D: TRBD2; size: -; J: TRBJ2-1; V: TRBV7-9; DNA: TGTGCCAGCAGCTTAGGTGCGTTAGGTCTAGCGGAACTTAATGAGCAGTTCTTC; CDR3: CASSLGALGLAELNEQFF
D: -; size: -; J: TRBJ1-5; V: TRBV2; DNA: TGTGCCAGCAGTGAATCGGGGAACTCCAATCAGCCCCAGCATTTT; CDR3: CASSESGNSNQPQHF
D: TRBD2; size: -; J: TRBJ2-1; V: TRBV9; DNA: TGTGCCAGCAGCAAACTAGCGGGAGTTTACAATGAGCAGTTCTTC; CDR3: CASSKLAGVYNEQFF
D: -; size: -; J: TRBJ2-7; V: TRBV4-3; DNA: TGCGCCAGCAGCCAAGCCAGGTCCTACGAGCAGTACTTC; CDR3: CASSQARSYEQYF
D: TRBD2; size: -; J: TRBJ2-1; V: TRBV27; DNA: TGTGCCAGCAGTTTTGCGACTAGCCGAGGATACAATGAGCAGTTCTTC; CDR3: CASSFATSRGYNEQFF
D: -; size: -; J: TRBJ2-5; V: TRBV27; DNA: TGTGCCAGCAGCTGGACCAGCCAAGGGGAGACCCAGTACTTC; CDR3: CASSWTSQGETQYF
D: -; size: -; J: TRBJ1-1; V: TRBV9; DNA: TGTGCCAGCAGCCCCGAAGACAGACAGGAACATAAAGCTTTCTTT; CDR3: CASSPEDRQEHKAFF
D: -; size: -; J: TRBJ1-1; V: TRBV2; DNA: TGTGCCAGCAAGGCTGAGAACACTGAAGCTTTCTTT; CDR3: CASKAENTEAFF
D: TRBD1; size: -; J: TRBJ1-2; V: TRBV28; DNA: TGTGCCAGCAGTCCTCAGGGGGGGTTCCCAGCTAACTATGGCTACACCTTC; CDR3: CASSPQGGFPANYGYTF
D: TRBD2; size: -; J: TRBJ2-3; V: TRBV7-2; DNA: TGTGCCAGCAGTTGGCCGATTAGCGGGAAGAGCACAGATACGCAGTATTTT; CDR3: CASSWPISGKSTDTQYF
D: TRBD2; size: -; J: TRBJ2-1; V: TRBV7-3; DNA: TGTGCCAGCAGCTTGCTAGCGGGAGGGCCCAATGAGCAGTTCTTC; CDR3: CASSLLAGGPNEQFF
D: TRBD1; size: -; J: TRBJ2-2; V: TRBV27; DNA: TGTGCCAGCAGTTTAACCAGGGGGACCGGGGAGCTGTTTTTT; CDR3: CASSLTRGTGELFF
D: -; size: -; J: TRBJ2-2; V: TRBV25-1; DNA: TGTGCCAGCTTTAGCGAGAACACCGGGGAGCTGTTTTTT; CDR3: CASFSENTGELFF
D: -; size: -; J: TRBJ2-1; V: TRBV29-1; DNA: TGCAGCGTTGAAACCGCAACAGGAGGGTCCTACAATGAGCAGTTCTTC; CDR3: CSVETATGGSYNEQFF
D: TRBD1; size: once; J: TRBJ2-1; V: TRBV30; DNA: TGTGCCTGGACCGGGACAGTACCCTACAATGAGCAGTTCTTC; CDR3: CAWTGTVPYNEQFF
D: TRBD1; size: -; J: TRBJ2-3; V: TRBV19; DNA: TGTGCCACCACCTCCACCGGGACAGTATCAGATACGCAGTATTTT; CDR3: CATTSTGTVSDTQYF
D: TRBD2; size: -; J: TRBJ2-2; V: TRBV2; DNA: TGTGCCAGCAGTGAATTAGCGGGGAACACCGGGGAGCTGTTTTTT; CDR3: CASSELAGNTGELFF
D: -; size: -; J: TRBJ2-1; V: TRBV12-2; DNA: TGTGCAAGTCGCCCGCGGGACGCCGGGACTAGCGGGAGGAGGGATGAGCAGTTCTTC; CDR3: CASRPRDAGTSGRRDEQFF
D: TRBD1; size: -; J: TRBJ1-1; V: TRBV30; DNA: TGTGCCTGGAGGGGACAGGGTACGACTGAAGCTTTCTTT; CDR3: CAWRGQGTTEAFF
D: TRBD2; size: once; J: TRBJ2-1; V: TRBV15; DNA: TGTGCCACCAGCAGACTTAGCGGGTTGTCCTACAATGAGCAGTTCTTC; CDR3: CATSRLSGLSYNEQFF
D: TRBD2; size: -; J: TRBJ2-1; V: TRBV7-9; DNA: TGTGCCAGCAGCTCTCGAAGACTAGCGGGATATGAGCAGTTCTTC; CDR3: CASSSRRLAGYEQFF
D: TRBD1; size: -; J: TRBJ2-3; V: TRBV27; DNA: TGTGCCAGCAGGGACGGGGACAGTTTGGATACGCAGTATTTT; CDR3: CASRDGDSLDTQYF
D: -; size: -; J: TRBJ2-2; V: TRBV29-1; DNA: TGCAGCGTTGAAGATCCCTGGGGTACTGCCGGGGAGCTGTTTTTT; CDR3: CSVEDPWGTAGELFF
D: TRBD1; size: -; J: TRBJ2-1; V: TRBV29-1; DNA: TGCAGCGTCAGGGGGCTCGCCGGTTCCCGTTTCGATGAGCAGTTCTTC; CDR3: CSVRGLAGSRFDEQFF
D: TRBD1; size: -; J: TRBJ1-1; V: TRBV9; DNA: TGTGCCAGCAGCGTAGGTCAGGGGGGTACTGAAGCTTTCTTT; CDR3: CASSVGQGGTEAFF
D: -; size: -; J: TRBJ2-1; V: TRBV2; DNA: TGTGCCAGCACCTTATCCAATGAGCAGTTCTTC; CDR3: CASTLSNEQFF
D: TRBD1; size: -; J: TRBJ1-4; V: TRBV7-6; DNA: TGTGCCAGCAGCTCCCCGGGGACAGCTAATGAAAAACTGTTTTTT; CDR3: CASSSPGTANEKLFF
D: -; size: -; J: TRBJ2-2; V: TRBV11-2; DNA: TGTGCCAGCGGGACAACGAACACCGGGGAGCTGTTTTTT; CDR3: CASGTTNTGELFF
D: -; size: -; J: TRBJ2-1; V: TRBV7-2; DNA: TGTGCCAGCAGAAAAGGGATGAGCGACGGCCAGGATGAGCAGTTCTTC; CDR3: CASRKGMSDGQDEQFF
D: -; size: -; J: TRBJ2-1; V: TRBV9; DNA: TGTGCCAGCAGCCAAAGTCTAGGCGATGAGCAGTTCTTC; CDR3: CASSQSLGDEQFF
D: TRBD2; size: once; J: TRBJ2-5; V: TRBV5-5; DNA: TGTGCCAGCAGCTCCAGACTAGCGGGGTACCAAGAGACCCAGTACTTC; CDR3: CASSSRLAGYQETQYF
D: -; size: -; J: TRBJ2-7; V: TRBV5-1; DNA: TGCGCCAGCAGCTTAAAGACAGGAAGATACGAGCAGTACTTC; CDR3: CASSLKTGRYEQYF
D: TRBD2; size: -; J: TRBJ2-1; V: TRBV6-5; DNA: TGTGCCAGCAGGGGGGTTAGCGGGATGTACAATGAGCAGTTCTTC; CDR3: CASRGVSGMYNEQFF
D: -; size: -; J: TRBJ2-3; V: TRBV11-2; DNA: TGTGCCAGCAGCTTAGATCTGATCTATGCTGACACAGATACGCAGTATTTT; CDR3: CASSLDLIYADTDTQYF
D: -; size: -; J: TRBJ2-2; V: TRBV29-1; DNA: TGCAGCGTTGAAGGGGGGGCCGGGTCGAACACCGGGGAGCTGTTTTTT; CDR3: CSVEGGAGSNTGELFF
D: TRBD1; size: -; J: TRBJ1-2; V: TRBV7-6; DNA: TGTGCCAGCGGACCGGGACAGGGTTATGGCTACACCTTC; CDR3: CASGPGQGYGYTF
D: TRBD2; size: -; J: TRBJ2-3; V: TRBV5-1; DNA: TGCGCCAGCAGCTTGGGACTAGCGGGAGCAGATACGCAGTATTTT; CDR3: CASSLGLAGADTQYF